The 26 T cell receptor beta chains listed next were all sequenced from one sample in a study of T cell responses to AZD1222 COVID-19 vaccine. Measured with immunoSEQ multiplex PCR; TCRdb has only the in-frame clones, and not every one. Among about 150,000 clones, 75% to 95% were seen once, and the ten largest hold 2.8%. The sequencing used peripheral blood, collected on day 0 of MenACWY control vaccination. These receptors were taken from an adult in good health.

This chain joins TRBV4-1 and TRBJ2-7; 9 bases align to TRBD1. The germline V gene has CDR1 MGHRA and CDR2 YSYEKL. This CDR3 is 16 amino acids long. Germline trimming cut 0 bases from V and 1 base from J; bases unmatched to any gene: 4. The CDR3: CASSQDRDRASYEQYF. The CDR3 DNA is TGCGCCAGCAGCCAAGATCGGGACAGGGCGTCCTACGAGCAGTACTTC.

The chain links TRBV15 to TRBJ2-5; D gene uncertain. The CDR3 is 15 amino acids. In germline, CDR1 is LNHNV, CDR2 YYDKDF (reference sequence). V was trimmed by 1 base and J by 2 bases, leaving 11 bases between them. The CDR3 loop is CATSRVGTSQETQYF. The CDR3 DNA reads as TGTGCCACCAGCAGAGTGGGAACCTCTCAAGAGACCCAGTACTTC.

The CDR3 region is CAWRGGSNTEAFF. CDR3 sequence (DNA): TGTGCCTGGAGGGGGGGCAGCAACACTGAAGCTTTCTTT. This chain connects TRBV30 to TRBJ1-1; D may be TRBD1 (6 bases). Trimming cost V 3 bases and J 2 bases, with 10 bases left between them. From germline, CDR1 is GTSNPN and CDR2 SVGIG (reference sequence). The CDR3 contains 13 residues.

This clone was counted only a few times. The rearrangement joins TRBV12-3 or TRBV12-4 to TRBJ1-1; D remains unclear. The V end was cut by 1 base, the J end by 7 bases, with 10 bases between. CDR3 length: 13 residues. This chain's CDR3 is CASSLGGRGEAFF. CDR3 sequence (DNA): TGTGCCAGCAGTTTAGGAGGTCGGGGTGAAGCTTTCTTT.

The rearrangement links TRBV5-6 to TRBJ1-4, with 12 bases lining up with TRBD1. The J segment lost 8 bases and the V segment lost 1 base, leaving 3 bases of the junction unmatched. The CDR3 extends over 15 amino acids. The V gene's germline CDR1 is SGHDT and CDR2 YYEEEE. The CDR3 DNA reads TGTGCCAGCAGCTTGAGGGGACAGGGGGCGGAAAAACTGTTTTTT. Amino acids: CASSLRGQGAEKLFF.

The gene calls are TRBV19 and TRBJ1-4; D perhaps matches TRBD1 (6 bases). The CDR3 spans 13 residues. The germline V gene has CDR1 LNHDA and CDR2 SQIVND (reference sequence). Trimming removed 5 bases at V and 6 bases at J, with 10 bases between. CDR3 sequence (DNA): TGTGCCAGTAGTCCTAGACAGGATGAAAAACTGTTTTTT. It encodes CASSPRQDEKLFF.

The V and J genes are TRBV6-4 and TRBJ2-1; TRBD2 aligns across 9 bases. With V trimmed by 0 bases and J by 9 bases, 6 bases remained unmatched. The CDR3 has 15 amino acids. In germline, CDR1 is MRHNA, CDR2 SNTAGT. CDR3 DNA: TGTGCCAGCAGTGACTCGGGTAGCGGGAGTCCTGAGCAGTTCTTC. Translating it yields CASSDSGSGSPEQFF.

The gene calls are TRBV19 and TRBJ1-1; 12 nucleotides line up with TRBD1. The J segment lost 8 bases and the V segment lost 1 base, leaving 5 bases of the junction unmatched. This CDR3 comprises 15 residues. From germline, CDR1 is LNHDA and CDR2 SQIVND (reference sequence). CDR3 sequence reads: CASSIAGQGAREAFF. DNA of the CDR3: TGTGCCAGTAGTATAGCGGGACAGGGGGCGAGAGAAGCTTTCTTT.

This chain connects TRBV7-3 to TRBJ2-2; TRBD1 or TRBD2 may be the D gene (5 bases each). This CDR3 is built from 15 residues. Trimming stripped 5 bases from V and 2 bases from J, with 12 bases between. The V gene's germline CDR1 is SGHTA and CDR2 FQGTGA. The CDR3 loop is CASSRGLPNTGELFF. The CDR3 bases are TGTGCCAGCAGCCGGGGCTTACCAAACACCGGGGAGCTGTTTTTT.

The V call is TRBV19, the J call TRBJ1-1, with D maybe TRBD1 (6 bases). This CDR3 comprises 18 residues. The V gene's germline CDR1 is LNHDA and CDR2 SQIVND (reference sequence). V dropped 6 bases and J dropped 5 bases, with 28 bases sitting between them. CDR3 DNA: TGTGCCAGTAGGGGGGCATTCGACAGTCCCGGGGGGAAAACTGAAGCTTTCTTT. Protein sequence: CASRGAFDSPGGKTEAFF. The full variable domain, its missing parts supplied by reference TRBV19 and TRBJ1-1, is DGGITQSPKYLFRKEGQNVTLSCEQNLNHDAMYWYRQDPGQGLRLIYYSQIVNDFQKGDIAEGYSVSREKKESFPLTVTSAQKNPTAFYLCASRGAFDSPGGKTEAFFGQGTRLTVV.

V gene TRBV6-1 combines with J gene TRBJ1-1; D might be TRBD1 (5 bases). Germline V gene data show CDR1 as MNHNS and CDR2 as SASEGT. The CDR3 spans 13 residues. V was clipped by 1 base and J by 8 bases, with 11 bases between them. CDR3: CASSEEGAPEAFF. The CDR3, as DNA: TGTGCCAGCAGTGAAGAAGGGGCGCCCGAAGCTTTCTTT.

In nucleotides, the CDR3 is TGTGCCAGCAGCCAAGAACCCAGGGCTCGCGAGCAGTACTTC. Translation: CASSQEPRAREQYF. The chain has TRBV3-1 (or the pseudogene TRBV3-2) and TRBJ2-7; tentative D call: TRBD1 (5 bases). The V gene's germline CDR1 is LGHDT and CDR2 YNNKEL (reference sequence). The CDR3 runs to 14 residues. Trimming shortened V by 0 bases and J by 6 bases, and 12 bases separated the two germline ends.

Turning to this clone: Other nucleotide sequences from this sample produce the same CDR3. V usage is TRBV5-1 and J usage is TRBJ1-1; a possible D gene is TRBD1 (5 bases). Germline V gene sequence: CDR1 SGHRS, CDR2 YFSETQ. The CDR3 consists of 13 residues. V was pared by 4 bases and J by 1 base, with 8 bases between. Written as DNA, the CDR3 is TGCGCCAGCAGCCCGGGGGAGAACACTGAAGCTTTCTTT. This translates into CASSPGENTEAFF. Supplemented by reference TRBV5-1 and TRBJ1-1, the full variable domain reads KAGVTQTPRYLIKTRGQQVTLSCSPISGHRSVSWYQQTPGQGLQFLFEYFSETQRNKGNFPGRFSGRQFSNSRSEMNVSTLELGDSALYLCASSPGENTEAFFGQGTRLTVV.

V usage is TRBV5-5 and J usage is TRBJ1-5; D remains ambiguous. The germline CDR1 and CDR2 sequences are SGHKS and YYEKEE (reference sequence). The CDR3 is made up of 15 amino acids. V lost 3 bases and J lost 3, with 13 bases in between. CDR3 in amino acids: CASSSRGGNNQPQHF. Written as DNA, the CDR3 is TGTGCCAGCAGCTCCCGAGGAGGGAACAATCAGCCCCAGCATTTT.

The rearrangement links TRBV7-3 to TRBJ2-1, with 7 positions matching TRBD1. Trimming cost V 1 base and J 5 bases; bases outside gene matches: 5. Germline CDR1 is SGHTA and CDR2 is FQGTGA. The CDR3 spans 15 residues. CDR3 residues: CASSLSSGQHNEQFF. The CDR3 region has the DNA TGTGCCAGCAGCTTAAGTTCGGGACAGCACAATGAGCAGTTCTTC.

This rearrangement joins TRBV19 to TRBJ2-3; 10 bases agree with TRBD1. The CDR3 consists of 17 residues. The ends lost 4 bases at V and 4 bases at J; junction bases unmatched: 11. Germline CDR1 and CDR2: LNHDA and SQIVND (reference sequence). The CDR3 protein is CASSSRSGQGFADTQYF. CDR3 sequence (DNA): TGTGCCAGTAGTAGTCGCTCGGGACAGGGGTTCGCAGATACGCAGTATTTT.

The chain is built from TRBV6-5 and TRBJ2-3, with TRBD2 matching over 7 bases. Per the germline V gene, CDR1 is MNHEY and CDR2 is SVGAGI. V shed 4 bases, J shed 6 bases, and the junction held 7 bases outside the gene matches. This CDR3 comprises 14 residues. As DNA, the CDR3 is TGTGCCAGCAGTTGGGGGAGCGGGGAGGATACGCAGTATTTT. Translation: CASSWGSGEDTQYF.

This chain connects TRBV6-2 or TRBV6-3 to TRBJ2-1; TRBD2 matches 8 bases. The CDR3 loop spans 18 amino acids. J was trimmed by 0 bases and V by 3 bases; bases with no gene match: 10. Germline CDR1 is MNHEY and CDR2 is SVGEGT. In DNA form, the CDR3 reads TGTGCCAGCAGTTATCCGACGGGAGGGTTAAGCTCCTACAATGAGCAGTTCTTC. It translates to CASSYPTGGLSSYNEQFF.

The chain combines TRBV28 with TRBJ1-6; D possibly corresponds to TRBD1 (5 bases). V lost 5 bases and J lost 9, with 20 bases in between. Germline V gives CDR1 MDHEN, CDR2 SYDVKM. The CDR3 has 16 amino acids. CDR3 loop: CASSAAWDLRGSPLHF. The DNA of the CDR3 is TGTGCCAGCAGTGCCGCCTGGGACTTGAGGGGTTCACCCCTCCACTTT.

The CDR3 is CASSFYSTDTQYF. CDR3 nucleotide sequence: TGTGCCAGCAGTTTTTATAGCACAGATACGCAGTATTTT. This rearrangement joins TRBV6-5 to TRBJ2-3; D uncertain. The germline V gene has CDR1 MNHEY and CDR2 SVGAGI. CDR3 length: 13 residues. Trimming left V 4 bases short and J 0 bases short, with 5 bases between.

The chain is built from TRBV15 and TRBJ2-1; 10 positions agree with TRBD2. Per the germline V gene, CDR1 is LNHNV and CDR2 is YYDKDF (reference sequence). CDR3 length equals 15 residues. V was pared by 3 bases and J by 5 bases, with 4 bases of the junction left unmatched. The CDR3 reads CATSSGLAAHNEQFF. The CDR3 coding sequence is TGTGCCACCAGCAGTGGACTAGCGGCGCACAATGAGCAGTTCTTC.

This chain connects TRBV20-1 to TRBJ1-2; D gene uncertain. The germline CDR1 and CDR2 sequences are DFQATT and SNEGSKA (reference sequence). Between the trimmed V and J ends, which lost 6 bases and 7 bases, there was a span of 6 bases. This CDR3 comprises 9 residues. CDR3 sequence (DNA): TGCAGTGCATCTCGTGGCTACACCTTC. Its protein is CSASRGYTF.

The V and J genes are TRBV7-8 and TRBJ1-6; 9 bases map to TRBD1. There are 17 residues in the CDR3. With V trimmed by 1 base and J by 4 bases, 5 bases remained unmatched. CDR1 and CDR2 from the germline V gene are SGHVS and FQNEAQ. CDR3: CASSLGYRGPYNSPLHF. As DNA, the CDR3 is TGTGCCAGCAGCTTAGGTTACAGGGGGCCTTATAATTCACCCCTCCACTTT.

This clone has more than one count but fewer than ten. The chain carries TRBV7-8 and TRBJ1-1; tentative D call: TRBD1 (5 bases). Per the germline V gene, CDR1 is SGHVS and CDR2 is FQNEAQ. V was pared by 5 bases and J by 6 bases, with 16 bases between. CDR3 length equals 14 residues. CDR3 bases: TGTGCCAGCAGCAGCGGTCGGGGGTGGTCTGAAGCTTTCTTT. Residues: CASSSGRGWSEAFF.

CDR3 protein: CASRNPGQGVYEQYF. The CDR3, as DNA: TGTGCCAGCAGGAACCCGGGACAGGGAGTCTACGAGCAGTACTTC. The gene calls are TRBV6-5 and TRBJ2-7, with TRBD1 identical over 9 bases. Germline V gene sequence: CDR1 MNHEY, CDR2 SVGAGI. This CDR3 region has 15 residues. The junction had 9 bases not matched to a gene; V was cut back by 6 bases and J by 3 bases.

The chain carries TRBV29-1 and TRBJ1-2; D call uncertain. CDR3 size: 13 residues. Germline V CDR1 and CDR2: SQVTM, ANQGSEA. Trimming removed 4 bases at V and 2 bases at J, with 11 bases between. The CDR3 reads CSVGVGPNYGYTF. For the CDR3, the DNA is TGCAGCGTTGGGGTAGGACCAAACTATGGCTACACCTTC.